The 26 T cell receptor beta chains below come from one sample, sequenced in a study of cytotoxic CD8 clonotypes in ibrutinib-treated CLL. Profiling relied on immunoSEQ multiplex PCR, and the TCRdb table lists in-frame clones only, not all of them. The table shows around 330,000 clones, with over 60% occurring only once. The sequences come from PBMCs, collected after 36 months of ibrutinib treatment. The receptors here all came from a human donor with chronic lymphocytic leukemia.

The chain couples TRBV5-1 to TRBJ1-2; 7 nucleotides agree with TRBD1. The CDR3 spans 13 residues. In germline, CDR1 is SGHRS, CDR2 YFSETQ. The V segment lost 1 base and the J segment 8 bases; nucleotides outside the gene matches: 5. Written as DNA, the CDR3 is TGCGCCAGCAGCTTGAAACAGGGGATGGGCTACACCTTC. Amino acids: CASSLKQGMGYTF.

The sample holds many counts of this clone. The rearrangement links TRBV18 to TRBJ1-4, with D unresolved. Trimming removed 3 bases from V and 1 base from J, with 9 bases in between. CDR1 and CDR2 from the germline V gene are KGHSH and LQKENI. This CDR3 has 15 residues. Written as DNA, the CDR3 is TGTGCCAGCTCACCCCAGGCTGGAACTAATGAAAAACTGTTTTTT. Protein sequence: CASSPQAGTNEKLFF.

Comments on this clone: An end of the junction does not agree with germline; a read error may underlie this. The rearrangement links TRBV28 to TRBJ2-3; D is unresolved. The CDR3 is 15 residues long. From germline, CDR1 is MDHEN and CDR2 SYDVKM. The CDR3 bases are TGTGTCAGCAGTTTATTTGCGACCAGCACAGATACGCAGTATTTT. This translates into CVSSLFATSTDTQYF.

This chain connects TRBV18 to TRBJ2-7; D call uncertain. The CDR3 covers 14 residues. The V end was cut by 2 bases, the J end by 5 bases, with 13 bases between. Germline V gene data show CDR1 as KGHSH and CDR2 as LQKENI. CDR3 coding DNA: TGTGCCAGCTCACCATTGGTCGCAGAAAACGAGCAGTACTTC. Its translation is CASSPLVAENEQYF. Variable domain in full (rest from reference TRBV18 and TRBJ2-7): NAGVMQNPRHLVRRRGQEARLRCSPMKGHSHVYWYRQLPEEGLKFMVYLQKENIIDESGMPKERFSAEFPKEGPSILRIQQVVRGDSAAYFCASSPLVAENEQYFGPGTRLTVT.

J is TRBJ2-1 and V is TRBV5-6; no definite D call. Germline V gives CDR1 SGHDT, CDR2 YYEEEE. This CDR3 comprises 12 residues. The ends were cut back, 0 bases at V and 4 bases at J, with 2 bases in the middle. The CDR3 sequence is CASSLEYNEQFF. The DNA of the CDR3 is TGTGCCAGCAGCTTGGAGTACAATGAGCAGTTCTTC.

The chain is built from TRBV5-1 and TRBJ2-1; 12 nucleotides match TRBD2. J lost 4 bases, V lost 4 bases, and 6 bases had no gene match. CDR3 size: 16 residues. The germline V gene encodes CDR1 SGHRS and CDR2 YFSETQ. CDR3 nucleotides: TGCGCCAGCAGCACAAGACTAGCGGGGGAGTACAATGAGCAGTTCTTC. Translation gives CASSTRLAGEYNEQFF.

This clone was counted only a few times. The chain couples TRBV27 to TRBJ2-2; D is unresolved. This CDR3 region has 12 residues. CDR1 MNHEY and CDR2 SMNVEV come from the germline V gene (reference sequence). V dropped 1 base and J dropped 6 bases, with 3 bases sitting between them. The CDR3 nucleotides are TGTGCCAGCAGTTTATACCCCGGGGAGCTGTTTTTT. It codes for CASSLYPGELFF.

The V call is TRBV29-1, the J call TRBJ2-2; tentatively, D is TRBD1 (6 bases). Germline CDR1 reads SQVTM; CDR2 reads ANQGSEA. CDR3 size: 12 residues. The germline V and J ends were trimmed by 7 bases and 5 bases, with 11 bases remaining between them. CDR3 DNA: TGCAGCGGACAGGCGAGTACCGGGGAGCTGTTTTTT. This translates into CSGQASTGELFF.

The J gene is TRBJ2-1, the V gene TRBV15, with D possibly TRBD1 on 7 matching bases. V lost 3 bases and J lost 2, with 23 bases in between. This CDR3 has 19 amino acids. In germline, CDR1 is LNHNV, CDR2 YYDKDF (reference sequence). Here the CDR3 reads CATSREGQHVGDTYNEQFF. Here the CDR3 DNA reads TGTGCCACCAGCAGGGAGGGACAGCACGTAGGCGATACCTACAATGAGCAGTTCTTC.

The DNA of the CDR3 is TGTGCCAGCAGCTCCAGGGGACAGTTGGGCGAGCAGTACTTC. Its translation is CASSSRGQLGEQYF. The rearrangement links TRBV7-8 to TRBJ2-7; 7 nucleotides align to TRBD1. V lost 4 bases to trimming and J lost 6 bases; unmatched junction nucleotides: 9. Germline assignment: CDR1 SGHVS and CDR2 FQNEAQ. The CDR3 has 14 amino acids. The full variable domain, with the rest looked up from reference TRBV7-8 and TRBJ2-7, is GAGVSQSPRYKVAKRGQDVALRCDPISGHVSLFWYQQALGQGPEFLTYFQNEAQLDKSGLPSDRFFAERPEGSVSTLKIQRTQQEDSAVYLCASSSRGQLGEQYFGPGTRLTVT.

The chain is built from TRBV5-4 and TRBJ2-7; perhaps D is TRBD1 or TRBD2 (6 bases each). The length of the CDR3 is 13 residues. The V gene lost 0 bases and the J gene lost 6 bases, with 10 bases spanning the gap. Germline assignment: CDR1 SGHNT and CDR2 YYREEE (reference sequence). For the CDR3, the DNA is TGTGCCAGCAGCTTGGAAGGGGGGCTCGAGCAGTACTTC. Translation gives CASSLEGGLEQYF.

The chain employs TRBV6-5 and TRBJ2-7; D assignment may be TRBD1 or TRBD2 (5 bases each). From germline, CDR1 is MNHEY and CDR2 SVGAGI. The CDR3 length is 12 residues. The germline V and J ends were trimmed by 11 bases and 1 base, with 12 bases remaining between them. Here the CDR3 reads CAGRGTSYEQYF. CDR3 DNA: TGTGCCGGACGGGGCACTTCCTACGAGCAGTACTTC.

DNA of the CDR3: TGCAGCGTTGGTCCCAGACTCGCCGCAGATACGCAGTATTTT. It translates to CSVGPRLAADTQYF. The chain uses TRBV29-1 and TRBJ2-3; D unresolved. Per germline, CDR1 SQVTM and CDR2 ANQGSEA. The CDR3 has 14 residues. V lost 4 bases and J lost 4, with 15 bases in between.

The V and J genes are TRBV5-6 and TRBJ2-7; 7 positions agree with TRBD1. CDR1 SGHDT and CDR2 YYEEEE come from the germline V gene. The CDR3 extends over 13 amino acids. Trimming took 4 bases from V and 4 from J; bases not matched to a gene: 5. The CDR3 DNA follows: TGTGCCAGCAGCGCGACAGGGCTGTACGAGCAGTACTTC. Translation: CASSATGLYEQYF.

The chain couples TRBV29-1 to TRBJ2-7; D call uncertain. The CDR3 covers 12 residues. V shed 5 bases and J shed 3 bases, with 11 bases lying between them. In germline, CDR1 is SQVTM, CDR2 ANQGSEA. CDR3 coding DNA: TGCAGCGTTAAGGTAGGATTCTACGAGCAGTACTTC. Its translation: CSVKVGFYEQYF.

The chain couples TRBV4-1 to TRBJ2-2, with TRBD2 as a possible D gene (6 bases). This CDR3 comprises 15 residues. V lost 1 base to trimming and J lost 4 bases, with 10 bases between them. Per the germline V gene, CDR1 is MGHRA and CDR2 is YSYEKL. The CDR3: CASSQGGLSTGELFF. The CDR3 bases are TGCGCCAGCAGCCAAGGGGGACTCAGCACCGGGGAGCTGTTTTTT.

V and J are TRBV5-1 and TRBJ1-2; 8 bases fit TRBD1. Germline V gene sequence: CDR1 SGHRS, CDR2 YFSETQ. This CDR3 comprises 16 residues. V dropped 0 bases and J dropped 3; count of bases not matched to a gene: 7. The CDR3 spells CASSLGDRGFYYGYTF. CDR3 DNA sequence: TGCGCCAGCAGCTTGGGCGACAGGGGATTTTACTATGGCTACACCTTC. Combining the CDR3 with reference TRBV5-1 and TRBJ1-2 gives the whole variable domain KAGVTQTPRYLIKTRGQQVTLSCSPISGHRSVSWYQQTPGQGLQFLFEYFSETQRNKGNFPGRFSGRQFSNSRSEMNVSTLELGDSALYLCASSLGDRGFYYGYTFGSGTRLTVV.

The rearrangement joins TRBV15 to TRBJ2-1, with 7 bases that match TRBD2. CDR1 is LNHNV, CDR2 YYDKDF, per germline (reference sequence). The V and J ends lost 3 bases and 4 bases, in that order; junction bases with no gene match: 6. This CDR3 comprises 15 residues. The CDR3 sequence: CATSRAGTTYNEQFF. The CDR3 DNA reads TGTGCCACCAGCAGGGCCGGGACTACTTACAATGAGCAGTTCTTC.

The DNA of the CDR3 is TGTGCCAGTAGTACAGGGGGGAGACCCTACGAGCAGTACTTC. The encoded protein is CASSTGGRPYEQYF. The chain recombines TRBV19 with TRBJ2-7, with D tentatively TRBD1 (7 bases). CDR3 length equals 14 residues. V lost 4 bases and J 2 bases, leaving 12 bases between the germline ends. The germline V gene encodes CDR1 LNHDA and CDR2 SQIVND (reference sequence).

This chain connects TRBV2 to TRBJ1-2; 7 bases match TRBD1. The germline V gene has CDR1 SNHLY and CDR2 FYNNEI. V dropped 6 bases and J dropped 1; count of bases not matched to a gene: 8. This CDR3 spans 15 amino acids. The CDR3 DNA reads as TGTGCCAGCAGAGCAGGGACAGCAATTAACTATGGCTACACCTTC. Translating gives CASRAGTAINYGYTF. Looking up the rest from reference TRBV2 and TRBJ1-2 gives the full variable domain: EPEVTQTPSHQVTQMGQEVILRCVPISNHLYFYWYRQILGQKVEFLVSFYNNEISEKSEIFDDQFSVERPDGSNFTLKIRSTKLEDSAMYFCASRAGTAINYGYTFGSGTRLTVV.

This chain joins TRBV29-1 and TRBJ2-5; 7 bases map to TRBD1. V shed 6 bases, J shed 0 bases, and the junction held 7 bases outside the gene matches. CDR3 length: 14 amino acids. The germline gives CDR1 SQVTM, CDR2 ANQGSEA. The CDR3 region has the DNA TGCAGCGTCACCGGACAGGCGTACCAAGAGACCCAGTACTTC. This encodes CSVTGQAYQETQYF.

The CDR3 DNA reads TGTGCCAGCACCACAGGTTCCTCCTACAATGAGCAGTTCTTC. It is translated as CASTTGSSYNEQFF. This chain connects TRBV7-9 to TRBJ2-1; weak D call: TRBD1 (5 bases). This CDR3 is built from 14 residues. V was cut by 7 bases and J by 0 bases, with 10 bases left in between. Germline V lookup: CDR1 SEHNR, CDR2 FQNEAQ (reference sequence).

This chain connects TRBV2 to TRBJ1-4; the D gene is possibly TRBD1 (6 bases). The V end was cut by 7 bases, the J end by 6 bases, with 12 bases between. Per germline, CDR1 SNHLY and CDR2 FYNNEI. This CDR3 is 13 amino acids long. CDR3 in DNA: TGTGCCAGCAAGAGAGGGGGTGATGAAAAACTGTTTTTT. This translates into CASKRGGDEKLFF.

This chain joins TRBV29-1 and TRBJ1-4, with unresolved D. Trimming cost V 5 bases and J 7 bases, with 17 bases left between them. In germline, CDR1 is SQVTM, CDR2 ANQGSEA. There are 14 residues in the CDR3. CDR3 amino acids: CSVKVSRNSEKLFF. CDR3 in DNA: TGCAGCGTTAAAGTCTCCAGGAACTCTGAAAAACTGTTTTTT. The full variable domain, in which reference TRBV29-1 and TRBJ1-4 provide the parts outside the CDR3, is SAVISQKPSRDICQRGTSLTIQCQVDSQVTMMFWYRQQPGQSLTLIATANQGSEATYESGFVIDKFPISRPNLTFSTLTVSNMSPEDSSIYLCSVKVSRNSEKLFFGSGTQLSVL.

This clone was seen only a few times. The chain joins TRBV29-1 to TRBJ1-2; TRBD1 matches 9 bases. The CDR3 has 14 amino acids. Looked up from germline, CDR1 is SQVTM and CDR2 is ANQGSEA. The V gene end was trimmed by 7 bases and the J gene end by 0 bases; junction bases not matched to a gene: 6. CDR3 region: CSAWTGEANYGYTF. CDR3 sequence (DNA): TGCAGCGCATGGACAGGGGAGGCTAACTATGGCTACACCTTC.

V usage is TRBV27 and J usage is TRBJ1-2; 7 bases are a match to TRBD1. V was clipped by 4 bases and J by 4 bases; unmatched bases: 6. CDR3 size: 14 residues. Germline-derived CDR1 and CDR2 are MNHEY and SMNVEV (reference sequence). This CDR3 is CASSSRQGRYGYTF. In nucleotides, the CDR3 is TGTGCCAGCAGTTCTCGACAGGGTCGCTATGGCTACACCTTC.